These 25 T cell receptor beta chains share one sample of origin, sequenced in a study of Tregs in tolerant kidney transplant recipients. Method: immunoSEQ multiplex PCR; TCRdb's copy keeps in-frame clones and lacks some. This sample's table reports 25,000 to 35,000 clones. This sample comprised CD8+ T cells from blood, obtained before the transplant. Receptors originate from a human donor who received a combined kidney and bone marrow transplant.

Comment on this clone: The read falls 3 residues short of the CDR3 end, and the missing part is taken from the germline J gene. This chain joins TRBV18 and TRBJ1-3; tentative D call: TRBD1 (5 bases). V was cut by 0 bases and J by 2 bases, with 5 bases left in between. This CDR3 is built from 14 residues. CDR1 and CDR2 from the germline V gene are KGHSH and LQKENI. CDR3 DNA (partial): TGTGCCAGCTCACCACCAGGGGCTGGAAACACC. It specifies CASSPPGAGNT. The full-length CDR3 reads as CASSPPGAGNTIYF.

Remarks on this clone: The CDR3 end is not reached by the read, which stops 3 residues before it; the germline J gene fills it in. This chain uses TRBV6-4 with TRBJ2-2, with 8 bases matching TRBD2. Germline V CDR1 and CDR2: MRHNA, SNTAGT. The V and J ends lost 4 bases and 6 bases, in that order; junction bases with no gene match: 7. The CDR3 runs to 15 residues. The CDR3 sequence: CASSAGGGPAGELFF. CDR3 DNA, as far as it was read: TGTGCCAGCAGTGCAGGCGGGGGGCCCGCCGGGGAG.

Turning to this clone: From the germline J gene comes the end of the CDR3, since the read stops 3 residues before it. This chain joins TRBV6-2 or TRBV6-3 and TRBJ2-3, with D possibly matching TRBD1 (5 bases). Trimming pared 0 bases from V and 4 bases from J, leaving 14 bases between. This CDR3 is 16 amino acids long. Germline V gene sequence: CDR1 MNHEY, CDR2 SVGEGT. The CDR3 spells CASSYSGQGKSDTQYF. The DNA read from the CDR3 is TGTGCCAGCAGTTACTCAGGGCAGGGAAAGTCAGATACG.

As for this clone: The read ends 3 residues shy of where the CDR3 ends; the end is completed using the germline J gene. The chain carries TRBV11-2 and TRBJ1-1; 8 positions match TRBD1. There are 14 residues in the CDR3. With V trimmed by 7 bases and J by 6 bases, 10 bases remained unmatched. The germline gives CDR1 SGHAT, CDR2 FQNNGV. CDR3 loop: CASTLTGVLSEAFF. The CDR3 DNA, read in part, is TGTGCCAGCACACTGACAGGGGTCTTATCTGAA.

Concerning this clone itself: The CDR3 end falls 3 residues outside the read, so it is completed with the germline J gene. The chain has TRBV11-1 and TRBJ2-7, with 7 bases aligning to TRBD1. Germline values: CDR1 SGHAT, CDR2 FQDESV (reference sequence). Trimming removed 5 bases from V and 3 bases from J; junction bases left unmatched: 7. This CDR3 region has 14 residues. The covered CDR3 bases are TGTGCCAGCAGCCCCTTGACAGGGAACTACGAG. Encoded protein: CASSPLTGNYE. The full CDR3 sequence reads CASSPLTGNYEQYF.

In the case of this clone: The CDR3 is cut off 3 residues early in the read; its end comes from the germline J gene. The rearrangement joins TRBV13 to TRBJ2-7, with D possibly TRBD1 on 7 matching bases. The CDR3 loop spans 16 amino acids. Trimming left V 5 bases short and J 0 bases short, with 17 bases between. The V gene's germline CDR1 is PRHDT and CDR2 FYEKMQ (reference sequence). The CDR3 sequence is CASSPQGGESSYEQYF. Incomplete CDR3 DNA: TGTGCCAGCAGCCCCCAGGGGGGAGAGAGCTCCTACGAG. The full variable domain, in which reference TRBV13 and TRBJ2-7 provide the parts outside the CDR3, is AAGVIQSPRHLIKEKRETATLKCYPIPRHDTVYWYQQGPGQDPQFLISFYEKMQSDKGSIPDRFSAQQFSDYHSELNMSSLELGDSALYFCASSPQGGESSYEQYFGPGTRLTVT.

Partial CDR3 DNA: TGTGCCTGGAGCCAGGACACGAATCAGCCC. Protein: CAWSQDTNQP. The entire CDR3 reads CAWSQDTNQPQHF. The chain couples TRBV30 to TRBJ1-5, with D possibly TRBD1 on 5 matching bases. The read gets to within 3 residues of the CDR3 end, and the germline J gene fills in the rest. The CDR3 has 13 amino acids. The germline gives CDR1 GTSNPN, CDR2 SVGIG (reference sequence). V lost 3 bases and J lost 4, with 10 bases in between.

Note on this clone: The read terminates 3 residues ahead of where the CDR3 ends, so the germline J gene completes it. The chain joins TRBV7-9 to TRBJ2-1, with 10 bases lining up with TRBD2. CDR1 and CDR2 (germline): SEHNR, FQNEAQ (reference sequence). CDR3 length equals 14 residues. The V segment lost 6 bases and the J segment 9 bases; nucleotides outside the gene matches: 8. The chain's CDR3 is CASREPGTSVEQFF. The part of the CDR3 DNA that was read is TGTGCCAGCAGGGAGCCCGGGACTAGCGTTGAG.

Points on this clone: The read is 3 residues too short to cover the CDR3 end, so that end is filled in from the germline J gene. The V and J genes are TRBV14 and TRBJ2-7, with unresolved D. Trimming stripped 1 base from V and 6 bases from J, with 10 bases between. CDR1 SGHDN and CDR2 FVKESK come from the germline V gene. There are 13 residues in the CDR3. The CDR3 loop is CASSQGQELEQYF. The DNA read from the CDR3 is TGTGCCAGCAGCCAAGGTCAGGAACTCGAG.

Regarding this clone: The sequence runs out 3 residues before the end of the CDR3; the remainder is reconstructed from the germline J gene. The rearrangement links TRBV30 to TRBJ2-7, with TRBD2 matching 14 bases. Unmatched junction bases numbered 6, after V lost 4 bases and J lost 4 bases. The CDR3 totals 15 residues. Per germline, CDR1 GTSNPN and CDR2 SVGIG (reference sequence). Partial CDR3 DNA: TGTGCCTGGACGGGACTAGCGGGAGAGGGGTACGAG. This codes for CAWTGLAGEGYE. The CDR3 in full is CAWTGLAGEGYEQYF.

A note on this clone: The missing CDR3 end, 3 residues past where the read stops, is filled in from the germline J gene. V usage is TRBV10-1 and J usage is TRBJ2-7, with no clear D. V lost 6 bases, J lost 2 bases, and 14 bases lay in between. The germline CDR1 and CDR2 sequences are WNHNN and SYGVQD (reference sequence). CDR3 size: 14 residues. The CDR3 sequence: CASSATPHPYEQYF. The CDR3 bases that were read are TGCGCCAGCAGCGCTACCCCCCATCCCTACGAG.

Regarding this clone: The read ends 3 residues early relative to the CDR3; the germline J gene fills the gap. The chain has TRBV19 and TRBJ2-7, with D perhaps matching TRBD1 (5 bases). The CDR3 totals 16 residues. The germline V gene has CDR1 LNHDA and CDR2 SQIVND (reference sequence). Between the trimmed V and J ends, which lost 3 bases and 3 bases, there was a span of 18 bases. The DNA read from the CDR3 is TGTGCCAGTAGTATCTGGTCGACAGAGAGAAACTACGAG. This sequence encodes CASSIWSTERNYE. The complete CDR3 reads CASSIWSTERNYEQYF.

This chain's CDR3 is CASSLGHPGGAETQYF. The covered CDR3 bases are TGTGCCAGCAGCCTAGGACACCCGGGGGGGGCGGAGACC. The chain uses TRBV7-7 and TRBJ2-5, with TRBD2 identical over 8 bases. The read is 3 residues too short to cover the CDR3 end, so that end is filled in from the germline J gene. With 5 bases clipped from V and 5 bases from J, the junction kept 13 bases outside the gene matches. The CDR3 is 16 amino acids. Germline CDR1 is SSHAT and CDR2 is FNYEAQ (reference sequence).

Note on this clone: The observed sequence ends 3 residues before the CDR3 terminus, with the missing tail filled in from the germline J gene. This chain uses TRBV7-6 with TRBJ2-7; TRBD2 aligns across 8 bases. CDR3 length: 14 residues. Germline V gives CDR1 SGHVS, CDR2 FNYEAQ. After removal of 2 bases from V and 3 bases from J, the junction contained 3 bases not matched to a gene. The part of the CDR3 DNA that was read is TGTGCCAGCAGCTTACAGCGGGAGAGCTACGAG. Its protein product is CASSLQRESYE. The full-length CDR3 reads as CASSLQRESYEQYF.

As for this clone: The CDR3 end lies 3 residues beyond the end of the read and is filled in from the germline J gene. The chain is built from TRBV19 and TRBJ1-3; 7 bases are a match to TRBD1. CDR1 and CDR2 (germline): LNHDA, SQIVND (reference sequence). Trimming took 5 bases from V and 6 from J; bases not matched to a gene: 10. This CDR3 comprises 15 residues. The sequenced part of the CDR3 DNA is TGTGCCAGTAGTCCCACAGGGGCGGGTGAAAACACC. It yields the protein CASSPTGAGENT. The whole CDR3 is CASSPTGAGENTIYF.

About this clone: The read ends 3 residues early relative to the CDR3; the germline J gene fills the gap. V is TRBV19 and J is TRBJ1-1; the D gene is possibly TRBD1 (6 bases). Germline CDR1 is LNHDA and CDR2 is SQIVND (reference sequence). V was pared by 5 bases and J by 5 bases, with 15 bases between. This CDR3 has 14 residues. Here the CDR3 reads CASSAIGGLTEAFF. CDR3 DNA, as far as it was read: TGTGCCAGTAGTGCCATAGGGGGTTTAACTGAA.

With respect to this clone: The read stops 3 residues short of the end of the CDR3; the missing end is completed from the germline J gene. The V call is TRBV10-3, the J call TRBJ2-1; D is tentatively TRBD1 or TRBD2 (5 bases each). Trimming took 7 bases from V and 4 from J, leaving 14 bases between them. The germline gives CDR1 ENHRY, CDR2 SYGVKD. CDR3 length equals 14 residues. The DNA read from the CDR3 is TGTGCCATCAACGGCGCCGAGGGGTACAATGAG. Protein product: CAINGAEGYNE. The CDR3 in full is CAINGAEGYNEQFF.

Remarks on this clone: Read data end 3 residues before the CDR3 end; the end is taken from the germline J gene. The chain combines TRBV7-7 with TRBJ2-1; 8 bases are shared with TRBD2. With V trimmed by 5 bases and J by 8 bases, 11 bases remained unmatched. The V gene's germline CDR1 is SSHAT and CDR2 FNYEAQ (reference sequence). This CDR3 is built from 15 residues. CDR3: CASSVGAGAGDEQFF. The sequenced part of the CDR3 DNA is TGTGCCAGCAGCGTCGGAGCGGGGGCGGGCGATGAG.

As regards this clone: The sequenced fragment ends 3 residues before the CDR3 boundary, so the rest is inferred from the germline J gene. This rearrangement joins TRBV6-2 or TRBV6-3 to TRBJ2-2; 13 bases match TRBD2. Germline values: CDR1 MNHEY, CDR2 SVGEGT. This CDR3 comprises 17 residues. V trimming: 7 bases; J trimming: 0 bases; junction bases outside the gene matches: 5. CDR3 sequence reads: CASTTGLAGPNTGELFF. CDR3 bases read: TGTGCCAGCACCACGGGACTAGCGGGGCCGAACACCGGGGAG.

With regard to this clone: The CDR3 extends 3 residues past the end of the read, so its final part is completed from the germline J gene. The chain joins TRBV5-4 to TRBJ1-1; the D gene is possibly TRBD1 (5 bases). Per germline, CDR1 SGHNT and CDR2 YYREEE (reference sequence). Trimming removed 2 bases at V and 4 bases at J, with 9 bases between. The CDR3 length is 13 residues. The covered CDR3 bases are TGTGCCAGCAGCTTTGTGGGGGGCACTGAA. Protein sequence: CASSFVGGTE. The CDR3 in full is CASSFVGGTEAFF.

As to this clone: The read ends 3 residues before the CDR3 terminus; that terminus is restored from the germline J gene. The chain couples TRBV11-2 to TRBJ2-7; the D is unclear. Per the germline V gene, CDR1 is SGHAT and CDR2 is FQNNGV. CDR3 length equals 13 residues. Trimming left V 6 bases short and J 3 bases short, with 12 bases between. The chain's CDR3 is CASSHSPLYEQYF. The sequenced CDR3 bases are TGTGCCAGCAGTCATAGTCCGCTCTACGAG.

Points on this clone: The read ends 3 residues early relative to the CDR3; the germline J gene fills the gap. The gene calls are TRBV7-2 and TRBJ1-2, with D unresolved. The CDR3 totals 12 residues. Germline assignment: CDR1 SGHTA and CDR2 FQGNSA. The DNA read from the CDR3 is TGTGCCAGCAGCTCAGGCGCAGAGGGC. This sequence encodes CASSSGAEG. From start to end, the CDR3 is CASSSGAEGYTF.

Details on this clone: The sequenced fragment ends 3 residues before the CDR3 boundary, so the rest is inferred from the germline J gene. The gene calls are TRBV7-6 and TRBJ1-1; a weak D match, TRBD1 (5 bases). The CDR3 extends over 15 amino acids. Germline assignment: CDR1 SGHVS and CDR2 FNYEAQ. The V gene lost 4 bases and the J gene lost 0 bases, with 12 bases spanning the gap. This CDR3 is CASSSGAGMNTEAFF. The covered CDR3 bases are TGTGCCAGCAGCTCTGGCGCAGGGATGAACACTGAA.

With regard to this clone: This sample also contains other DNA sequences that code for the same CDR3. The DNA read from the CDR3 is TGTGCCAGTAGTACCGGACAGGGCTCCTACGAG. Translated, it gives CASSTGQGSYE. The CDR3 reads in full as CASSTGQGSYEQYF. The V and J genes are TRBV19 and TRBJ2-7; 8 bases are shared with TRBD1. The read gets to within 3 residues of the CDR3 end, and the germline J gene fills in the rest. The CDR3 extends over 14 amino acids. Germline lookup yields CDR1 LNHDA and CDR2 SQIVND (reference sequence). After removal of 4 bases from V and 0 bases from J, the junction contained 2 bases not matched to a gene.

Points on this clone: Read sequence stops 3 residues before the CDR3 end, and the germline J gene provides the missing end. The chain is built from TRBV19 and TRBJ1-1, with 10 nucleotides matching TRBD1. Germline loops: CDR1 LNHDA, CDR2 SQIVND (reference sequence). This CDR3 is built from 16 residues. J gave up 0 bases and V 4 bases, and 5 bases lay outside the gene matches. The CDR3 bases that were read are TGTGCCAGTAGTACCGACAGGGGGCTGATGAACACTGAA. This gives the protein CASSTDRGLMNTE. The CDR3 in full is CASSTDRGLMNTEAFF.